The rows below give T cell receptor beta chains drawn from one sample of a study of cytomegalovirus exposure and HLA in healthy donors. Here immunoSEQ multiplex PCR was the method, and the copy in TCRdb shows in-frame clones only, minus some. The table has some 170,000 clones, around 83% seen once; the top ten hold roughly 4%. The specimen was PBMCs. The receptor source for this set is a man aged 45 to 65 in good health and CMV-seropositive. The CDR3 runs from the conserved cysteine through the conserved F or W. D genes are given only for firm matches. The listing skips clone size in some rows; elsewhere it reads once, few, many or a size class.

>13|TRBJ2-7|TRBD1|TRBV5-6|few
CASSFQGDWEQYF
TGTGCCAGCAGCTTCCAGGGGGATTGGGAGCAGTACTTC
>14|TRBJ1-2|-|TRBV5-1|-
CASSLIAGNYGYTF
TGCGCCAGCAGCTTGATTGCGGGGAACTATGGCTACACCTTC
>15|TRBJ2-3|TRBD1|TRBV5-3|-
CARSQGQGSTDTQYF
TGTGCCAGAAGCCAGGGACAGGGAAGCACAGATACGCAGTATTTT
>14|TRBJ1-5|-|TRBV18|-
CASSPRTVGQPQHF
TGTGCCAGCTCACCAAGGACAGTGGGTCAGCCCCAGCATTTT
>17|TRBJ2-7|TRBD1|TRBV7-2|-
CASSLLLGDRVHYEQYF
TGTGCCAGCAGCTTACTGCTGGGGGACAGGGTGCACTACGAGCAGTACTTC
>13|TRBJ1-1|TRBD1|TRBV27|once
CASSSTGITEAFF
TGTGCCAGCAGTTCGACAGGGATCACTGAAGCTTTCTTT
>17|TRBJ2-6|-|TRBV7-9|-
CSSSRETGPSGANVLTF
TGTTCCAGCAGCAGAGAGACAGGTCCCTCTGGGGCCAACGTCCTGACTTTC
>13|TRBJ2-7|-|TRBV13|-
CASSPGQSYEQYF
TGTGCCAGCAGTCCCGGACAGTCCTACGAGCAGTACTTC
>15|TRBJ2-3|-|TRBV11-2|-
CASSLPGGSTDTQYF
TGTGCCAGCAGCTTACCAGGGGGGAGCACAGATACGCAGTATTTT
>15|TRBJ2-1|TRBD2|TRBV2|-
CASAGPGGPINEQFF
TGTGCCAGCGCGGGGCCGGGGGGGCCAATAAATGAGCAGTTCTTC
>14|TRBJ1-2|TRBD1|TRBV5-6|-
CASSRGTGGYGYTF
TGTGCCAGCAGCCGGGGAACAGGGGGCTATGGCTACACCTTC
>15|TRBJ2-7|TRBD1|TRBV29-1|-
CSVEEVTGRDYEQYF
TGCAGCGTTGAAGAGGTGACAGGGCGAGACTACGAGCAGTACTTC
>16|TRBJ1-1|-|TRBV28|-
CASARGSLSTNTEAFF
TGTGCCAGCGCACGAGGGTCATTATCCACGAACACTGAAGCTTTCTTT
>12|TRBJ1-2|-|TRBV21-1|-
CASSNRGHGYTF
TGTGCCAGCAGCAACAGGGGGCATGGCTACACCTTC
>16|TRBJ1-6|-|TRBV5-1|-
CASSLLGVAYNSPLHF
TGCGCCAGCAGCTTGTTAGGAGTGGCCTATAATTCACCCCTCCACTTT